This TCR beta chain was identified in a study of vaccination effects on CD4 cells after COVID-19. Study-wide context: Subjects were given two BNT162b2 or mRNA-1273 vaccine doses.

The data were produced by immunoSEQ multiplex PCR, yet TCRdb's version contains in-frame clones alone and is incomplete. Seen here are 67,000 or so clones, roughly 72% observed once, and the top ten hold about 4.1%. Sequencing in the ViraFEST assay came after antigen-specific CD4+ T cells had been expanded with viral peptide pools, which were used to stimulate PBMC. Investigators separated out CD4+ T cells once around nine days of culture had passed. Nucleocapsid antibodies were negative in the vaccine recipients, who had never had SARS-CoV-2 infection. Remarks on this clone: Antigen specificity is unknown.

Germline V gene data show CDR1 as SNHLY and CDR2 as FYNNEI. V dropped 5 bases and J dropped 10; count of bases not matched to a gene: 4. The CDR3 is 13 residues long. The V and J genes are TRBV2 and TRBJ2-1; 11 bases line up with TRBD1. Material: CD4+ T cells from PBMCs cultured with HCoV-OC43 spike peptides, obtained before COVID-19 vaccination. The subset is: HCoV-OC43 spike overlapping peptide pool stimulation. The origin of this receptor is a human donor who received a COVID-19 vaccine. Here the CDR3 DNA reads TGTGCCAGCAGTATGGGACAGGGGGGAGAGCAGTTCTTC. It specifies CASSMGQGGEQFF.